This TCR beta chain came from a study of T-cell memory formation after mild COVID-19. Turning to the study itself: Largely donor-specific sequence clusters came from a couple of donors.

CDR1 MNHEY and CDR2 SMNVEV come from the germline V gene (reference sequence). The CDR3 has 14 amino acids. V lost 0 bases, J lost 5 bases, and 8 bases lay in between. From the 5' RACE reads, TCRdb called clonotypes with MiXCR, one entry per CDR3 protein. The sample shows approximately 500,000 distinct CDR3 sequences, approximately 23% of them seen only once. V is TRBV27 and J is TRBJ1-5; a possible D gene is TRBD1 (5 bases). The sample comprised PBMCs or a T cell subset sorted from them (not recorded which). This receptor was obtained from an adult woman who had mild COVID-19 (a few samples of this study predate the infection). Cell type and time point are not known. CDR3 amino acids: CASSLSRGHQPQHF. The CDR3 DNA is TGTGCCAGCAGTTTATCTAGGGGACATCAGCCCCAGCATTTT.